This TCR beta chain was sequenced during a study of control samples from healthy donors and cancer patients. The V gene's germline CDR1 is MGHRA and CDR2 YSYEKL. The ends were cut back, 0 bases at V and 2 bases at J, with 14 bases in the middle. The CDR3 sequence is 16 residues long. The protocol was immunoSEQ multiplex PCR, while the TCRdb copy is restricted to in-frame clones and leaves out a portion. This table holds roughly 150,000 clones, over 90% found once. This TCR was recovered from a man aged 45-60 years in good health. The chain recombines TRBV4-1 with TRBJ2-7; no clear D gene. The sequencing input was blood. The CDR3 spells CASSQDVLRATYEQYF. As DNA, the CDR3 is TGCGCCAGCAGCCAAGATGTTCTTAGGGCAACCTACGAGCAGTACTTC.